These 27 T cell receptor beta chains were all obtained from the same sample, sequenced in a study of T cell clonality in common variable immunodeficiency. The table came from immunoSEQ multiplex PCR; TCRdb's copy has only in-frame clones and leaves some out. Captured here are about 29,000 clones, none seen once; the top ten comprise 4.5%. The sequenced sample was peripheral blood mononuclear cells. Receptors were obtained from a person aged 18 to 75 in good health.

This clone was recorded a few times. The read finishes 3 residues shy of the CDR3 end, and the germline J gene is used to complete it. The chain joins TRBV18 to TRBJ2-1; weak D call: TRBD2 (5 bases). The germline gives CDR1 KGHSH, CDR2 LQKENI. Trimming cost V 1 base and J 5 bases, with 12 bases left between them. The CDR3 runs to 15 residues. The sequenced CDR3 bases are TGTGCCAGCTCACCACGGCGGGCTAGCAACAATGAG. Amino acids: CASSPRRASNNE. The whole CDR3 is CASSPRRASNNEQFF.

This clone has more than one count but fewer than ten. The read terminates 3 residues ahead of where the CDR3 ends, so the germline J gene completes it. J is TRBJ2-1 and V is TRBV2, with D unclear. Per the germline V gene, CDR1 is SNHLY and CDR2 is FYNNEI. This CDR3 is built from 16 residues. V lost 4 bases and J lost 0, with 13 bases in between. The CDR3: CASSGPGGSSYNEQFF. The sequenced part of the CDR3 DNA is TGTGCCAGCAGTGGTCCTGGCGGTAGCTCCTACAATGAG.

This clone came up a few times. The read terminates 3 residues before the CDR3 end, so the remaining end is supplied by the germline J gene. The chain is built from TRBV30 and TRBJ1-1, with D hard to call. The germline V gene has CDR1 GTSNPN and CDR2 SVGIG (reference sequence). CDR3 length: 14 residues. The CDR3 bases that were read are TGTGCCTGGAGTGGACTAGCGGGAGCAGATACG. As protein: CAWSGLAGADT. The complete CDR3 sequence is CAWSGLAGADTAFF.

Many counts were recorded for this clone. From the germline J gene comes the end of the CDR3, since the read stops 3 residues before it. The chain employs TRBV19 and TRBJ1-2; TRBD1 aligns across 8 bases. Germline V lookup: CDR1 LNHDA, CDR2 SQIVND (reference sequence). CDR3 length: 13 amino acids. The ends lost 7 bases at V and 4 bases at J; junction bases unmatched: 5. The sequenced CDR3 bases are TGTGCCAGTACCTGGACAGGGAGCTATGGC. Translating it yields CASTWTGSYG. The whole CDR3 reads CASTWTGSYGYTF.

To note about this clone: The read stops 3 residues short of the end of the CDR3; the missing end is completed from the germline J gene. The V gene is TRBV5-1, the J gene TRBJ2-3; no firm D call. Germline CDR1 is SGHRS and CDR2 is YFSETQ. The CDR3 is 13 amino acids. The CDR3 reads CASSLEAQETQYF. CDR3 bases read: TGCGCCAGCAGCTTGGAAGCCCAAGAGACG.

About this clone: The read ends 3 residues before the CDR3 terminus; that terminus is restored from the germline J gene. V gene TRBV5-6 combines with J gene TRBJ1-2, with 9 bases lining up with TRBD1. V trimming: 4 bases; J trimming: 5 bases; junction bases outside the gene matches: 6. The CDR3 covers 14 residues. CDR1 and CDR2 (germline): SGHDT, YYEEEE. The part of the CDR3 DNA that was read is TGTGCCAGCAGCGTTGGGACAGGGTGGTATGGC. As protein: CASSVGTGWYG. The full CDR3 reads CASSVGTGWYGYTF.

This clone was detected ten times or more. The read comes to an end 3 residues before the CDR3 does, leaving the germline J gene to fill in the end. The rearrangement links TRBV5-1 to TRBJ1-3; perhaps TRBD1 as D (5 bases). The CDR3 length is 16 residues. Between the trimmed V and J ends, which lost 4 bases and 0 bases, there was a span of 14 bases. Germline V gives CDR1 SGHRS, CDR2 YFSETQ. Incomplete CDR3 DNA: TGCGCCAGCAGCCTAAGCCCAGGGTTCTCTGGAAACACC. Residues: CASSLSPGFSGNT. The whole CDR3 protein is CASSLSPGFSGNTIYF.

Notes on this clone: Germline and junction disagree at one end, which may indicate a read error. The read ends 3 residues shy of where the CDR3 ends; the end is completed using the germline J gene. The sample has other DNA sequences that encode this CDR3 too. This sequence joins TRBV7-6 and TRBJ1-3; 7 bases match TRBD1. The CDR3 sequence is 15 residues long. Germline V gene lookup returns CDR1 SGHVS and CDR2 FNYEAQ. The CDR3 reads CASSPTGTEGNTIYF. The DNA read from the CDR3 is TGTGCCAGCAGCCCAACCGGGACAGAAGGAAACACG.

This clone was observed a few times. The covered CDR3 bases are TGCAGTGCGAGGGGACTAGCGGGAGGTCAGTCCTACAATGAG. The encoded protein is CSARGLAGGQSYNE. The CDR3, in full, reads CSARGLAGGQSYNEQFF. The rearrangement joins TRBV20-1 to TRBJ2-1, with 15 bases fitting TRBD2. The CDR3 end is not reached by the read, which stops 3 residues before it; the germline J gene fills it in. The CDR3 runs 17 residues. Germline lookup yields CDR1 DFQATT and CDR2 SNEGSKA (reference sequence). With 6 bases clipped from V and 1 base from J, the junction kept 7 bases outside the gene matches.

This clone was observed many times. The read ends 3 residues early relative to the CDR3; the germline J gene fills the gap. J is TRBJ2-3 and V is TRBV20-1; 9 bases match TRBD2. Germline V gene lookup returns CDR1 DFQATT and CDR2 SNEGSKA (reference sequence). The CDR3 spans 13 residues. V was pared by 8 bases and J by 3 bases, with 6 bases of the junction left unmatched. This chain's CDR3 is CSQTSGLTDTQYF. Incomplete CDR3 DNA: TGCAGTCAAACTAGCGGGTTAACAGATACG.

This clone appeared many times. The CDR3 end is not reached by the read, which stops 3 residues before it; the germline J gene fills it in. The chain combines TRBV28 with TRBJ2-7; TRBD2 aligns across 8 bases. This CDR3 contains 14 residues. CDR1 and CDR2 from the germline V gene are MDHEN and SYDVKM. The V and J ends lost 10 bases and 0 bases, in that order; junction bases with no gene match: 8. The CDR3 region is CAIDSGKNSYEQYF. The DNA read from the CDR3 is TGTGCCATCGATAGCGGGAAAAACTCCTACGAG.

This clone was counted ten times or more. The DNA ends 3 residues before the CDR3 does, and the rest of the CDR3 is filled in from the germline J gene. The rearrangement joins TRBV29-1 to TRBJ2-7; 10 nucleotides agree with TRBD1. The V segment lost 6 bases and the J segment 4 bases; nucleotides outside the gene matches: 9. The germline V gene has CDR1 SQVTM and CDR2 ANQGSEA. The CDR3 extends over 14 amino acids. The DNA read from the CDR3 is TGCAGCGTGGCCCCCGGGACAGGGGCATACGAG. It yields the protein CSVAPGTGAYE. The whole CDR3 region reads CSVAPGTGAYEQYF.

This clone was counted at least ten times. The read gets to within 3 residues of the CDR3 end, and the germline J gene fills in the rest. This chain links TRBV2 with TRBJ1-5; D remains unclear. CDR3 length equals 14 residues. V was clipped by 6 bases and J by 0 bases, with 9 bases between them. CDR1 and CDR2 from the germline V gene are SNHLY and FYNNEI. Partial CDR3 DNA: TGTGCCAGCAGAGGCCTGTATAGCAATCAGCCC. Amino acid sequence: CASRGLYSNQP. In full, the CDR3 is CASRGLYSNQPQHF.

This clone was recorded at least ten times. The observed sequence ends 3 residues before the CDR3 terminus, with the missing tail filled in from the germline J gene. The rearrangement uses TRBV19 and TRBJ2-2; the D gene is possibly TRBD1 (6 bases). The CDR3 runs 15 residues. Germline loops: CDR1 LNHDA, CDR2 SQIVND (reference sequence). V shed 7 bases and J shed 3 bases, with 15 bases lying between them. The part of the CDR3 DNA that was read is TGTGCCAGTAATAGGCGACAGGACCACACCGGGGAG. It is translated as CASNRRQDHTGE. The full-length CDR3 reads as CASNRRQDHTGELFF.

This clone was seen only a few times. The junction departs from germline at one end; a sequencing error may be responsible. The read falls 3 residues short of the CDR3 end, and the missing part is taken from the germline J gene. In the same sample, other DNA sequences code for this CDR3. The rearrangement links TRBV30 to TRBJ1-3, with D perhaps TRBD1 (5 bases). This CDR3 is built from 14 residues. Germline CDR1 and CDR2: GTSNPN and SVGIG (reference sequence). The sequenced CDR3 bases are TGTGCCTGGAGTGTATGGGGGACTGGAAACACG. Encoded protein: CAWSVWGTGNT. Given in full, the CDR3 is CAWSVWGTGNTIYF.

This clone was observed a handful of times. The read stops 3 residues short of the end of the CDR3; the missing end is completed from the germline J gene. The J gene is TRBJ2-7, the V gene TRBV27; D unclear. The CDR3 extends over 13 amino acids. V was trimmed by 7 bases and J by 0 bases, leaving 10 bases between them. Germline V gene sequence: CDR1 MNHEY, CDR2 SMNVEV (reference sequence). The CDR3 DNA, read in part, is TGTGCCAGCAATGGCCGAAACTCCTACGAG. It translates to CASNGRNSYE. From start to end, the CDR3 is CASNGRNSYEQYF.

This clone was counted many times. The read ends 3 residues shy of where the CDR3 ends; the end is completed using the germline J gene. V and J are TRBV5-1 and TRBJ1-1; D may be TRBD1 (5 bases). Trimming stripped 3 bases from V and 5 bases from J, with 11 bases between. The CDR3 has 13 residues. Germline assignment: CDR1 SGHRS and CDR2 YFSETQ. CDR3 DNA, as far as it was read: TGCGCCAGCAGCTCCAACCAGGGAACTGAA. The encoded protein is CASSSNQGTE. The entire CDR3 protein is CASSSNQGTEAFF.

This clone was seen at least ten times. The missing CDR3 end, 3 residues past where the read stops, is filled in from the germline J gene. The chain combines TRBV30 with TRBJ1-2; D unclear. The CDR3 is 11 residues long. Germline CDR1 reads GTSNPN; CDR2 reads SVGIG (reference sequence). With 5 bases removed from V and 4 bases from J, the gap between germline ends came to 8 bases. The sequenced part of the CDR3 DNA is TGTGCCTGGGACACCGTCTATGGC. Residues: CAWDTVYG. The whole CDR3 is CAWDTVYGYTF.

Remarks on this clone: The CDR3 end lies 3 residues beyond the end of the read and is filled in from the germline J gene. The V call is TRBV2, the J call TRBJ2-7; TRBD1 might be the D (6 bases). Germline V gives CDR1 SNHLY, CDR2 FYNNEI. V gave up 6 bases and J gave up 1 base, with 16 bases separating them. CDR3 length: 15 amino acids. CDR3 bases read: TGTGCCAGCAGCGCCGAGACAGGAGTATCCTACGAG. Protein: CASSAETGVSYE. The full CDR3 is CASSAETGVSYEQYF. Together with reference TRBV2 and TRBJ2-7, the CDR3 gives the full variable domain: EPEVTQTPSHQVTQMGQEVILRCVPISNHLYFYWYRQILGQKVEFLVSFYNNEISEKSEIFDDQFSVERPDGSNFTLKIRSTKLEDSAMYFCASSAETGVSYEQYFGPGTRLTVT.

This clone has just a few counts. The read ends 3 residues shy of where the CDR3 ends; the end is completed using the germline J gene. The V call is TRBV20-1, the J call TRBJ2-5; D might be TRBD2 (5 bases). The ends were cut back, 1 base at V and 1 base at J, with 16 bases in the middle. From germline, CDR1 is DFQATT and CDR2 SNEGSKA (reference sequence). The CDR3 runs 16 residues. The covered CDR3 bases are TGCAGTGCTAGAGGGGCGAATCGGGGAACCCAAGAGACC. Its protein is CSARGANRGTQET. The full CDR3 is CSARGANRGTQETQYF.

This clone has ten or more counts. The read terminates 3 residues ahead of where the CDR3 ends, so the germline J gene completes it. V gene TRBV7-8 combines with J gene TRBJ2-2; D possibly corresponds to TRBD1 (5 bases). V lost 6 bases to trimming and J lost 5 bases, with 10 bases between them. This CDR3 region has 13 residues. Germline CDR1 and CDR2: SGHVS and FQNEAQ. Here the CDR3 reads CASSSRVTGELFF. Incomplete CDR3 DNA: TGTGCCAGCAGTTCCAGGGTTACCGGGGAG.

This clone appeared many times. The covered CDR3 bases are TGTGCCAGCGCGGCGGGCAGGGGAACCACTGAA. Its translation: CASAAGRGTTE. The full CDR3 protein reads CASAAGRGTTEAFF. The J gene is TRBJ1-1, the V gene TRBV9; tentatively, D is TRBD1 (6 bases). Read data end 3 residues before the CDR3 end; the end is taken from the germline J gene. The CDR3 runs to 14 residues. Trimming removed 7 bases from V and 4 bases from J, with 17 bases in between. CDR1 is SGDLS and CDR2 is YYNGEE in the germline V gene. Full variable domain (outside the CDR3, taken from reference TRBV9 and TRBJ1-1): DSGVTQTPKHLITATGQRVTLRCSPRSGDLSVYWYQQSLDQGLQFLIQYYNGEERAKGNILERFSAQQFPDLHSELNLSSLELGDSALYFCASAAGRGTTEAFFGQGTRLTVV.

Comment on this clone: Germline and junction disagree at one end, which may indicate a read error. The read terminates 3 residues ahead of where the CDR3 ends, so the germline J gene completes it. V is TRBV19 and J is TRBJ1-3; D might be TRBD1 (6 bases). Per the germline V gene, CDR1 is LNHDA and CDR2 is SQIVND (reference sequence). This CDR3 comprises 15 residues. CDR3 sequence: CASRQQGGSGNTIYF. The CDR3 DNA, read in part, is TGTGCCAGTAGGCAACAGGGCGGCTCTGGAAACACA.

This clone came up a few times. Given a much more abundant clone one base away, this may be a read error. From the germline J gene comes the end of the CDR3, since the read stops 3 residues before it. The chain couples TRBV11-1 to TRBJ1-1; D is unclear. Germline CDR1 is SGHAT and CDR2 is FQDESV (reference sequence). This CDR3 spans 12 amino acids. Trimming shortened V by 1 base and J by 3 bases, and 3 bases separated the two germline ends. Incomplete CDR3 DNA: TGTGCCAGCAGCTTAGTCGACACTGAA. Protein: CASSLVDTE. The whole CDR3 region reads CASSLVDTEAFF. Variable domain in full (rest from reference TRBV11-1 and TRBJ1-1): EAEVAQSPRYKITEKSQAVAFWCDPISGHATLYWYRQILGQGPELLVQFQDESVVDDSQLPKDRFSAERLKGVDSTLKIQPAELGDSAMYLCASSLVDTEAFFGQGTRLTVV.

This clone was recorded at least ten times. The missing CDR3 end, 3 residues past where the read stops, is filled in from the germline J gene. At the DNA level, this CDR3 is encoded by other sequences in the same sample as well. The chain has TRBV30 and TRBJ1-3; 8 bases agree with TRBD1. Trimming removed 8 bases from V and 3 bases from J; junction bases left unmatched: 12. Germline-derived CDR1 and CDR2 are GTSNPN and SVGIG (reference sequence). This CDR3 spans 15 amino acids. CDR3 sequence: CAVRGQGAGGNTIYF. The sequenced part of the CDR3 DNA is TGTGCCGTAAGAGGCCAGGGGGCTGGTGGAAACACC.

This clone occurred many times. The CDR3 is cut off 3 residues early in the read; its end comes from the germline J gene. The V and J genes are TRBV28 and TRBJ2-4, with TRBD2 matching 7 bases. The CDR3 is made up of 16 amino acids. V lost 5 bases, J lost 1 base, and 8 bases stayed unmatched. The germline gives CDR1 MDHEN, CDR2 SYDVKM. This chain's CDR3 is CASSPGLEGAKNIQYF. The DNA read from the CDR3 is TGTGCCAGCAGTCCCGGACTAGAGGGGGCCAAAAACATT. Combining the CDR3 with reference TRBV28 and TRBJ2-4 gives the whole variable domain DVKVTQSSRYLVKRTGEKVFLECVQDMDHENMFWYRQDPGLGLRLIYFSYDVKMKEKGDIPEGYSVSREKKERFSLILESASTNQTSMYLCASSPGLEGAKNIQYFGAGTRLSVL.

This clone was picked up many times. The CDR3 is cut off 3 residues early in the read; its end comes from the germline J gene. The chain employs TRBV20-1 and TRBJ2-1, with 8 nucleotides matching TRBD1. The germline CDR1 and CDR2 sequences are DFQATT and SNEGSKA (reference sequence). Trimming took 0 bases from V and 2 from J; bases not matched to a gene: 9. The CDR3 sequence is 17 residues long. The CDR3: CSARDQGAGKAYNEQFF. The covered CDR3 bases are TGCAGTGCTAGAGATCAGGGGGCCGGGAAGGCCTACAATGAG.